This is a list of T cell receptor beta chains from one sample in a study of blood T cell repertoires in COVID-19. Sequencing was performed with immunoSEQ multiplex PCR; in TCRdb, only in-frame clones are kept and a portion is missing. The sample holds about 230,000 clones, about four fifths seen once. Sequenced: peripheral blood. The receptors originated from a man older than 75 with acute or convalescent COVID-19. CDR3s include the opening cysteine and the closing phenylalanine or tryptophan.

j_call v_call cdr3_aa
TRBJ1-2 TRBV6-1 CASSEGTTAYGYTF
TRBJ2-7 TRBV5-1 CASSLKTGVTSGRTYEQYF
TRBJ2-5 TRBV2 CASRRGSGGLLQETQYF
TRBJ2-7 TRBV7-9 CASSFTDRPYEQYF
TRBJ2-7 TRBV5-1 CASRASLGPNYEQYF
TRBJ2-2 TRBV5-1 CASRDLGQANTGELFF
TRBJ1-5 TRBV19 CASSMQGQGNQPQHF
TRBJ2-5 TRBV6-1 CASSGPRTGWRETQYF
TRBJ1-1 TRBV7-9 CASSFRGGETEAFF
TRBJ1-2 TRBV7-8 CASSLGTGNGYTF
TRBJ1-6 TRBV6-1 CASSDVVAVGEPLHF
TRBJ2-3 TRBV29-1 CSVVISSDTQYF
TRBJ2-5 TRBV6-5 CASSRNRARQETQYF
TRBJ2-2 TRBV5-5 CASSLRGLAGDTNTGELFF
TRBJ1-2 TRBV10-3 CAISELSGQGVDGYTF
TRBJ2-7 TRBV2 CASSGAGGPYEQYF
TRBJ2-7 TRBV20-1 CSALGHYEQYF
TRBJ1-1 TRBV4-2 CASSQFLVDSQNTEAFF
TRBJ1-2 TRBV12-3/TRBV12-4 CASSLGQGYGYTF
TRBJ2-7 TRBV6-5 CASRNDREPNYEQYF
TRBJ2-2 TRBV3-1/TRBV3-2 CASSQAGMYTGELFF
TRBJ1-2 TRBV6-5 CASSYSGEGNYGYTF
TRBJ2-7 TRBV27 CASSLGRGGAPTYEQYF
TRBJ1-4 TRBV2 CASSADRTSEKLFF
TRBJ1-4 TRBV30 CAWTYGANEKLFF
TRBJ1-1 TRBV27 CASSPLAGSTEAFF
TRBJ2-2 TRBV10-3 CASSGGQNTGELFF
TRBJ2-7 TRBV11-2 CASSLRGISYEQYF
TRBJ1-4 TRBV19 CASSIGGREKLFF
TRBJ2-7 TRBV6-5 CASSYPGSHEQYF
TRBJ2-2 TRBV2 CASSLSSGRGTGELFF
TRBJ1-6 TRBV19 CASSKPPGTSSYNSPLHF
TRBJ2-3 TRBV29-1 CSVEEGQVTQYF
TRBJ1-1 TRBV7-9 CASSHSTTGVGTEAFF
TRBJ1-6 TRBV27 CASSETGGGHSPLHF
TRBJ2-5 TRBV7-3 CASSLGQGMETQYF
TRBJ2-5 TRBV18 CASSPQSTSGYGETQYF
TRBJ1-1 TRBV9 CASSGLQGGNTEAFF
TRBJ1-2 TRBV5-6 CASSTTGGTNYGYTF
TRBJ2-4 TRBV2 CASSESGVSKNIQYF
TRBJ1-6 TRBV19 CASSSRGDSPLHF
TRBJ2-7 TRBV2 CASSFYGTSGTQGEQYF
TRBJ1-1 TRBV18 CASSPSWGSRGTEAFF
TRBJ1-5 TRBV11-2 CASSLGVNQPQHF
TRBJ2-7 TRBV11-2 CASSLAGGTYEQYF
TRBJ2-7 TRBV27 CASGRGSGGGYEQYF
TRBJ1-2 TRBV3-1/TRBV3-2 CASRPRAGGGGYTF
TRBJ1-5 TRBV28 CASRDQGARSPQHF
TRBJ2-7 TRBV2 CASSLTSGPGIEQYF
TRBJ2-1 TRBV10-3 CAISEPRDRPNEQFF
TRBJ2-3 TRBV7-7 CASSVRPTDTQYF
TRBJ2-5 TRBV2 CASSGGLRGQETQYF
TRBJ1-1 TRBV5-1 CASSSGAVNTEAFF
TRBJ2-2 TRBV6-5 CASRATGGGTGELFF
TRBJ2-7 TRBV4-1 CASSQDIGQGLNEQYF
TRBJ2-3 TRBV2 CASSDPRADTQYF
TRBJ2-2 TRBV19 CASKFPGGTTGELFF
TRBJ2-7 TRBV5-4 CASSWGLAVTYEQYF
TRBJ1-1 TRBV2 CAAMRGGNTEAFF